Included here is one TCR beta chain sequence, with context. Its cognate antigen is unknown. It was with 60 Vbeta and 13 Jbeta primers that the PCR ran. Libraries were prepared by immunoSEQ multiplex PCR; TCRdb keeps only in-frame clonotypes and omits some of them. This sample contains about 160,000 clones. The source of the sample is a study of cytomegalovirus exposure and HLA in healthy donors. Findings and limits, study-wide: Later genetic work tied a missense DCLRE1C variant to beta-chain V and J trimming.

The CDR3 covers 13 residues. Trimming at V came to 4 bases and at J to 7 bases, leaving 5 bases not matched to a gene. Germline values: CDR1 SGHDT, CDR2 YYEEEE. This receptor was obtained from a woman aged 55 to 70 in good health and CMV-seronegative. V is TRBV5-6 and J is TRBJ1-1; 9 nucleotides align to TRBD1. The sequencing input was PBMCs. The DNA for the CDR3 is TGTGCCAGCAGCCTACGGACAGGGGATGAAGCTTTCTTT. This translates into CASSLRTGDEAFF.